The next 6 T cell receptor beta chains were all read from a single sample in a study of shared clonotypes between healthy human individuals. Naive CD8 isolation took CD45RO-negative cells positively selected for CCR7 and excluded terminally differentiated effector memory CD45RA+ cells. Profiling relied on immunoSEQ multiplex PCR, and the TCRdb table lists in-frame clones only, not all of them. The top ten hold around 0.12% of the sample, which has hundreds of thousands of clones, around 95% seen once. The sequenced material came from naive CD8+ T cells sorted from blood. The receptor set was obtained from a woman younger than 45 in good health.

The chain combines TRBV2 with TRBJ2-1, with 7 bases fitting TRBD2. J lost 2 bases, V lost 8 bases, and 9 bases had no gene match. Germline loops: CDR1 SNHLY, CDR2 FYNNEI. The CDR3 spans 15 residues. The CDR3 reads CASAAGRNPYNEQFF. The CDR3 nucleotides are TGTGCCAGCGCCGCCGGGAGGAATCCCTACAATGAGCAGTTCTTC. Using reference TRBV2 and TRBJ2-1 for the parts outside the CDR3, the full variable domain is EPEVTQTPSHQVTQMGQEVILRCVPISNHLYFYWYRQILGQKVEFLVSFYNNEISEKSEIFDDQFSVERPDGSNFTLKIRSTKLEDSAMYFCASAAGRNPYNEQFFGPGTRLTVL.

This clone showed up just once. CDR3 sequence (DNA): TGTGCCAGCAGCTACGCGACAGGGATTGAGCAGTTCTTC. Translation gives CASSYATGIEQFF. The chain uses TRBV11-2 and TRBJ2-1, with 7 bases matching TRBD1. V was pared by 4 bases and J by 9 bases, with 6 bases of the junction left unmatched. CDR3 length: 13 amino acids. Germline V gives CDR1 SGHAT, CDR2 FQNNGV.

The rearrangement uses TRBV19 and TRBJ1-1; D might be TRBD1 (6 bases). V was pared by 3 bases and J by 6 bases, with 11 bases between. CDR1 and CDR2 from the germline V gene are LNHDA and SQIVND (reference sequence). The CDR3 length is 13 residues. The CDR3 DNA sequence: TGTGCCAGTAGTATCTGGGGGGGCGCTGAAGCTTTCTTT. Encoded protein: CASSIWGGAEAFF.

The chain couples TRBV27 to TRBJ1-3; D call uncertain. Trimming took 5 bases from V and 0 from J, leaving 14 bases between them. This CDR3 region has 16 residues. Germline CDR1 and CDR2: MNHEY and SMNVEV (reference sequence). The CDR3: CASSPSMDHSGNTIYF. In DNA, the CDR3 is TGTGCCAGCAGTCCATCAATGGATCACTCTGGAAACACCATATATTTT.

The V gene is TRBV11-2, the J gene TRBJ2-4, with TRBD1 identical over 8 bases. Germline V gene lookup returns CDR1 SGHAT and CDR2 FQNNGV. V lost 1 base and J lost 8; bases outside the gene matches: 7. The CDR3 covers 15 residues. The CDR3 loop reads CASSLGRTGSHIQYF. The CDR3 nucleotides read TGTGCCAGCAGCTTAGGTCGGACAGGGTCTCACATTCAGTACTTC.

The CDR3 DNA reads TGTGCCAGTATGCGGGTGGGAGAAGAGACCCAGTACTTC. Its protein product is CASMRVGEETQYF. The chain couples TRBV19 to TRBJ2-5; perhaps TRBD2 as D (5 bases). The CDR3 is made up of 13 amino acids. Germline V gene sequence: CDR1 LNHDA, CDR2 SQIVND (reference sequence). Trimming took off 7 bases at V and 3 bases at J, with 12 bases between the two ends.